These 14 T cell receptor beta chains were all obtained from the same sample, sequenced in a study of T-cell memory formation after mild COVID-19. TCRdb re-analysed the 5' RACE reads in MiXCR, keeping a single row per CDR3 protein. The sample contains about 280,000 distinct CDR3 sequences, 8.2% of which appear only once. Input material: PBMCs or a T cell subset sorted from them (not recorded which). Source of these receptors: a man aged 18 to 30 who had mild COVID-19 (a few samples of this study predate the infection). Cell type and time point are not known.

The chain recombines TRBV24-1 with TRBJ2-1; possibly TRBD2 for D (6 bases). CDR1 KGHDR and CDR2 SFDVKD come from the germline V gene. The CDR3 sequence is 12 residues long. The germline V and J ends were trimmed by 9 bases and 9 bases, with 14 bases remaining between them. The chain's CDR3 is CATQEGGGEQFF. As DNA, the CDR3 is TGTGCCACCCAGGAGGGAGGAGGTGAGCAGTTCTTC.

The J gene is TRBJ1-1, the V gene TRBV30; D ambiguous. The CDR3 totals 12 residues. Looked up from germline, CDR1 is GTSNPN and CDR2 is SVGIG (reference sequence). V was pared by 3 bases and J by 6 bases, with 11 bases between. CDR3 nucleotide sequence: TGTGCCTGGAGCCCATCCGCCGCTGAAGCTTTCTTT. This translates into CAWSPSAAEAFF.

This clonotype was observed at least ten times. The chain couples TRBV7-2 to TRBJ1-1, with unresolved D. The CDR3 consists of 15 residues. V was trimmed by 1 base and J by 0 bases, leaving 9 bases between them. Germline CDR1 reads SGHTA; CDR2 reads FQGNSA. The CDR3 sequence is CASSLGEGMNTEAFF. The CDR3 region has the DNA TGTGCCAGCAGCTTAGGGGAAGGGATGAACACTGAAGCTTTCTTT.

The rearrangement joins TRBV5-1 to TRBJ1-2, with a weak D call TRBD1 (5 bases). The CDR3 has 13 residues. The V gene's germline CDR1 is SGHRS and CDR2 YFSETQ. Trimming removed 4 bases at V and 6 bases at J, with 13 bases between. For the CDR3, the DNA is TGCGCCAGCAGCACCGGGACGGCGAATGGCTACACCTTC. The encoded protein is CASSTGTANGYTF.

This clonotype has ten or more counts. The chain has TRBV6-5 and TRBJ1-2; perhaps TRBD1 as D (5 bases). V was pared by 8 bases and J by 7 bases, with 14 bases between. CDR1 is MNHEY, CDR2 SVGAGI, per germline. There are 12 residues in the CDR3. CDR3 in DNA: TGTGCCAGCTACGGACAACCGGGTGGCTACACCTTC. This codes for CASYGQPGGYTF.

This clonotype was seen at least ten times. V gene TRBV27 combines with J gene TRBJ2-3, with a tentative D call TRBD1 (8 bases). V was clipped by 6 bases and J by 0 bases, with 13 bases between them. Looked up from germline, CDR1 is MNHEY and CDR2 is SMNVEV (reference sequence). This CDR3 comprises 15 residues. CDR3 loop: CASRQGGVSTDTQYF. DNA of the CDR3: TGTGCCAGCAGACAGGGGGGGGTCAGCACAGATACGCAGTATTTT.

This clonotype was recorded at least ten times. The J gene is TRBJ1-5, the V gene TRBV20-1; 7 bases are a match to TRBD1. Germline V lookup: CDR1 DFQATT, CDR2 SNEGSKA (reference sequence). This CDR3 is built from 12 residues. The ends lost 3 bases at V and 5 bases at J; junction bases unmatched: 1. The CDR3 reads CSASQGDQPQHF. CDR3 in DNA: TGCAGTGCTAGCCAGGGGGATCAGCCCCAGCATTTT.

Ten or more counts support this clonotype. CDR3 DNA: TGTGCCACCAGCAGAGGTAGCGGGGGAACCTACGAGCAGTACTTC. Amino acid sequence: CATSRGSGGTYEQYF. The chain employs TRBV15 and TRBJ2-7, with 9 bases matching TRBD2. Per the germline V gene, CDR1 is LNHNV and CDR2 is YYDKDF (reference sequence). Trimming removed 1 base from V and 2 bases from J; junction bases left unmatched: 3. The CDR3 totals 15 residues.

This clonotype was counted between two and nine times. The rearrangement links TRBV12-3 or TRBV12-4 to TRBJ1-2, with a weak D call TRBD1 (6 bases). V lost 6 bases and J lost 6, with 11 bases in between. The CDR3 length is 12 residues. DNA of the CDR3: TGTGCCAGCAGAAGGGGGAGGGATGGCTACACCTTC. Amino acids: CASRRGRDGYTF.

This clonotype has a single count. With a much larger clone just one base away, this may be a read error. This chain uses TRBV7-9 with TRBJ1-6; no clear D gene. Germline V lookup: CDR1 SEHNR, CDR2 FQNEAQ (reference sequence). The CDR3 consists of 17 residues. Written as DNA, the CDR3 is TGTGCCAGCAGCTTTGGAGGCGGCAGCTCCTATGATTCACCCCTCCACTTT. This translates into CASSFGGGSSYDSPLHF.

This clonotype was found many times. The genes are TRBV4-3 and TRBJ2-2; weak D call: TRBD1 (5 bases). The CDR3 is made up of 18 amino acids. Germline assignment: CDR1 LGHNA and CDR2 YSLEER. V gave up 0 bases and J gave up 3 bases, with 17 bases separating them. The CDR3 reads CASSQDWSRGSYTGELFF. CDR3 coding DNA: TGCGCCAGCAGCCAAGATTGGAGTAGGGGTAGTTACACCGGGGAGCTGTTTTTT.

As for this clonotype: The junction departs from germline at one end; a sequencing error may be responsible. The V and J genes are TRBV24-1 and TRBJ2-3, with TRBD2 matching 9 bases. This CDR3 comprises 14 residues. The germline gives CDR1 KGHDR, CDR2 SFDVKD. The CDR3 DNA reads TGTGCCTCCAGTGATTCCAGCGGGGGGGATACGCAGTATTTT. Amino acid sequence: CASSDSSGGDTQYF.

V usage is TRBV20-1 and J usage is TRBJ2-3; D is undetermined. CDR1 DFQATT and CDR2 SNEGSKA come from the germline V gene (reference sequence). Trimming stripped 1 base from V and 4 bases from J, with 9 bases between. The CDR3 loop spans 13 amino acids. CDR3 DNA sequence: TGCAGTGCTAGAGTAGACGGGTCAGATACGCAGTATTTT. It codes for CSARVDGSDTQYF.

The CDR3 reads CASSRREDTQYF. CDR3 DNA sequence: TGTGCCAGCAGCAGGAGGGAAGATACGCAGTATTTT. This chain links TRBV9 with TRBJ2-3, with D perhaps TRBD2 (6 bases). The germline V and J ends were trimmed by 4 bases and 5 bases, with 8 bases remaining between them. The CDR3 length is 12 residues. Looked up from germline, CDR1 is SGDLS and CDR2 is YYNGEE.